These 25 T cell receptor beta chains share one sample of origin, sequenced in a study of T cell repertoires in cytomegalovirus infection. Their antigens are not known. TCRdb fed the reads into MiXCR, producing one record per CDR3 protein. Of about 310,000 distinct CDR3 sequences in the sample, approximately 25% were seen once. The sequences come from cultured PBMCs, collected from culture after CMV antigen stimulation. The receptors were sampled from a human donor in good health (CMV status not recorded). Some clones in this sample may be carry-over from other donors' samples.

This clonotype occurred many times. The chain employs TRBV7-8 and TRBJ2-5; D is uncertain. The CDR3 extends over 16 amino acids. Trimming removed 2 bases from V and 5 bases from J, with 18 bases in between. Germline V gene data show CDR1 as SGHVS and CDR2 as FQNEAQ. CDR3 loop: CASSLLQTTTVETQYF. For the CDR3, the DNA is TGTGCCAGCAGCTTATTGCAGACCACCACAGTGGAGACCCAGTACTTC. The variable domain in full, completed from reference TRBV7-8 and TRBJ2-5, reads GAGVSQSPRYKVAKRGQDVALRCDPISGHVSLFWYQQALGQGPEFLTYFQNEAQLDKSGLPSDRFFAERPEGSVSTLKIQRTQQEDSAVYLCASSLLQTTTVETQYFGPGTRLLVL.

The chain has TRBV11-3 and TRBJ2-3; 14 bases are a match to TRBD2. CDR1 and CDR2 (germline): SGHNT, YENEEA. V lost 0 bases, J lost 4 bases, and 3 bases stayed unmatched. There are 17 residues in the CDR3. The DNA for the CDR3 is TGTGCCAGCAGCTTAGAACAGGGACTAGCGGGGGCAGATACGCAGTATTTT. Protein sequence: CASSLEQGLAGADTQYF.

CDR3: CASSARDQPQHF. CDR3 bases: TGTGCCAGTAGTGCCAGGGATCAGCCCCAGCATTTT. The chain is built from TRBV19 and TRBJ1-5; D is possibly TRBD1 (5 bases). This CDR3 has 12 amino acids. The V gene lost 5 bases and the J gene lost 5 bases, with 7 bases spanning the gap. In germline, CDR1 is LNHDA, CDR2 SQIVND (reference sequence).

The rearrangement uses TRBV28 and TRBJ1-5; TRBD1 matches at 9 bases. Germline trimming cut 6 bases from V and 4 bases from J; bases unmatched to any gene: 7. This CDR3 region has 15 residues. Per the germline V gene, CDR1 is MDHEN and CDR2 is SYDVKM. CDR3 loop: CASRKQGALNQPQHF. In DNA, the CDR3 is TGTGCCAGCAGAAAACAGGGGGCGTTAAATCAGCCCCAGCATTTT.

This clonotype came up many times. This chain uses TRBV7-2 with TRBJ2-3; D might be TRBD1 (5 bases). The CDR3 is 15 residues long. Trimming took 1 base from V and 6 from J, leaving 14 bases between them. Looked up from germline, CDR1 is SGHTA and CDR2 is FQGNSA. CDR3 sequence (DNA): TGTGCCAGCAGCTTAGGGACAAACCCCCATGATACGCAGTATTTT. Residues: CASSLGTNPHDTQYF.

The CDR3 protein is CASTDSSYNEQFF. In nucleotides, the CDR3 is TGTGCCAGCACGGACAGCTCCTACAATGAGCAGTTCTTC. The chain uses TRBV6-2 or TRBV6-3 and TRBJ2-1, with D maybe TRBD1 (6 bases). From germline, CDR1 is MNHEY and CDR2 SVGEGT. CDR3 length: 13 residues. V lost 7 bases to trimming and J lost 0 bases, with 7 bases between them.

Only a few counts were recorded for this clonotype. This chain joins TRBV19 and TRBJ2-5, with 7 bases fitting TRBD2. Looked up from germline, CDR1 is LNHDA and CDR2 is SQIVND (reference sequence). CDR3 length equals 14 residues. Trimming took 9 bases from V and 1 from J; bases not matched to a gene: 8. The CDR3 region has the DNA TGTGCCAGCTTGCTGCGGGAGCTCCAAGAGACCCAGTACTTC. Protein: CASLLRELQETQYF.

This clonotype was picked up a small number of times. The CDR3 DNA reads as TGCAGTGCTATGGGACTAGCGGGAACAGAGAGCACAGATACGCAGTATTTT. Encoded protein: CSAMGLAGTESTDTQYF. This sequence joins TRBV20-1 and TRBJ2-3; 13 bases match TRBD2. The germline V gene has CDR1 DFQATT and CDR2 SNEGSKA (reference sequence). The CDR3 has 17 amino acids. J was trimmed by 0 bases and V by 4 bases; bases with no gene match: 7.

CDR3 protein: CASSSDSRTQYF. In nucleotides, the CDR3 is TGTGCCAGCAGTTCGGACAGCCGTACGCAGTATTTT. The V and J genes are TRBV28 and TRBJ2-3, with D possibly matching TRBD1 (6 bases). This CDR3 has 12 residues. The V gene's germline CDR1 is MDHEN and CDR2 SYDVKM. V was pared by 4 bases and J by 8 bases, with 10 bases between.

V is TRBV28 and J is TRBJ1-2; D remains unclear. Germline V lookup: CDR1 MDHEN, CDR2 SYDVKM. The CDR3 runs to 13 residues. Trimming stripped 2 bases from V and 6 bases from J, with 10 bases between. For the CDR3, the DNA is TGTGCCAGCAGTTTAAATTTGGGAGATGGCTACACCTTC. Its protein is CASSLNLGDGYTF.

This clonotype was observed at least ten times. The rearrangement joins TRBV7-2 to TRBJ2-5; possibly TRBD1 for D (6 bases). V lost 5 bases to trimming and J lost 5 bases, with 15 bases between them. The CDR3 is 14 residues long. Per germline, CDR1 SGHTA and CDR2 FQGNSA. The CDR3 bases are TGTGCCAGCAGCCTGGACAGCGTTGTTGAGACCCAGTACTTC. This translates into CASSLDSVVETQYF. Based on the CDR3 plus reference TRBV7-2 and TRBJ2-5, the full variable domain is GAGVSQSPSNKVTEKGKDVELRCDPISGHTALYWYRQSLGQGLEFLIYFQGNSAPDKSGLPSDRFSAERTGGSVSTLTIQRTQQEDSAVYLCASSLDSVVETQYFGPGTRLLVL.

The V call is TRBV5-1, the J call TRBJ2-1; 7 nucleotides agree with TRBD2. Germline CDR1 and CDR2: SGHRS and YFSETQ. The CDR3 is 14 residues long. The V segment lost 6 bases and the J segment 2 bases; nucleotides outside the gene matches: 5. This chain's CDR3 is CASTGGGPYNEQFF. CDR3 DNA sequence: TGCGCCAGCACTGGGGGAGGGCCCTACAATGAGCAGTTCTTC.

V and J are TRBV6-2 or TRBV6-3 and TRBJ1-1; D gene ambiguous. The CDR3 has 14 residues. The V gene lost 2 bases and the J gene lost 5 bases, with 12 bases spanning the gap. Germline V gene data show CDR1 as MNHEY and CDR2 as SVGEGT. CDR3 region: CASSYRLGGTEAFF. DNA for the CDR3: TGTGCCAGCAGTTACCGATTGGGAGGAACTGAAGCTTTCTTT.

There are a few counts of this clonotype. J is TRBJ2-1 and V is TRBV12-3 or TRBV12-4; D may be TRBD2 (5 bases). The V and J ends lost 2 bases and 4 bases respectively, with 9 bases between them. The CDR3 is 14 amino acids. Here the CDR3 reads CASSLSRGYNEQFF. The CDR3 DNA sequence: TGTGCCAGCAGTTTAAGTCGGGGTTACAATGAGCAGTTCTTC.

This clonotype was found a few times. The chain employs TRBV6-2 or TRBV6-3 and TRBJ1-1, with a weak D call TRBD1 (5 bases). Germline CDR1 is MNHEY and CDR2 is SVGEGT. Trimming left V 0 bases short and J 0 bases short, with 8 bases between. The CDR3 loop spans 15 amino acids. The CDR3, as DNA: TGTGCCAGCAGTTACTCGGTCAGGGTGAACACTGAAGCTTTCTTT. It encodes CASSYSVRVNTEAFF.

This clonotype was seen just once. The CDR3 DNA reads TGTGCCAGCAGCGGAGGACAGGGTGCGAACAATGAGCAGTTCTTC. Protein product: CASSGGQGANNEQFF. This chain uses TRBV4-2 with TRBJ2-1, with 8 bases matching TRBD1. The CDR3 is 15 amino acids. V shed 5 bases, J shed 5 bases, and the junction held 8 bases outside the gene matches. The germline V gene encodes CDR1 LGHNA and CDR2 YNFKEQ.

The V call is TRBV12-3 or TRBV12-4, the J call TRBJ1-2; 7 bases match TRBD1. The CDR3 spans 13 residues. V dropped 5 bases and J dropped 10; count of bases not matched to a gene: 10. CDR3 DNA: TGTGCCAGCAGTCAAAATACAGGGGCCTTCTACACCTTC. This translates into CASSQNTGAFYTF.

The table lists this clonotype with a count of one. This chain uses TRBV28 with TRBJ2-7; D gene ambiguous. V lost 6 bases, J lost 3 bases, and 9 bases lay in between. This CDR3 has 12 residues. Germline values: CDR1 MDHEN, CDR2 SYDVKM. The CDR3 coding sequence is TGTGCCAGCAGCAGTAGGGTCTACGAGCAGTACTTC. Translating gives CASSSRVYEQYF.

This clonotype was detected only a few times. The chain uses TRBV11-2 and TRBJ1-2; D might be TRBD1 (6 bases). CDR3 size: 20 residues. Deletions cut 0 bases from V and 2 bases from J, with 25 bases between. Per the germline V gene, CDR1 is SGHAT and CDR2 is FQNNGV. The CDR3, as DNA: TGTGCCAGCAGCTTAGATAGGGGTTTTTTGAAGACAGGAGCAAACTATGGCTACACCTTC. Its protein product is CASSLDRGFLKTGANYGYTF.

The chain joins TRBV6-2 or TRBV6-3 to TRBJ2-2; TRBD2 might be the D (5 bases). Per the germline V gene, CDR1 is MNHEY and CDR2 is SVGEGT. V was pared by 2 bases and J by 0 bases, with 10 bases between. The CDR3 spans 16 residues. CDR3 amino acids: CASSYQRRTNTGELFF. In DNA form, the CDR3 reads TGTGCCAGCAGTTACCAAAGGAGGACGAACACCGGGGAGCTGTTTTTT.

At least ten counts were recorded for this clonotype. V and J are TRBV7-2 and TRBJ2-1; unclear D gene. Per germline, CDR1 SGHTA and CDR2 FQGNSA. This CDR3 region has 15 residues. With 0 bases removed from V and 0 bases from J, the gap between germline ends came to 6 bases. The CDR3 nucleotides are TGTGCCAGCAGCTTAGCGGTCAGCTCCTACAATGAGCAGTTCTTC. Translation gives CASSLAVSSYNEQFF.

The gene calls are TRBV15 and TRBJ1-1; D is unresolved. Between the trimmed V and J ends, which lost 0 bases and 4 bases, there was a span of 12 bases. CDR1 LNHNV and CDR2 YYDKDF come from the germline V gene (reference sequence). This CDR3 is 15 amino acids long. The DNA for the CDR3 is TGTGCCACCAGCAGAGATAACTCCGCGGGCACTGAAGCTTTCTTT. This sequence encodes CATSRDNSAGTEAFF.

The CDR3 DNA is TGTGCCGTCACGACCGGGGCCAATGAGCAGTTCTTC. This translates into CAVTTGANEQFF. The V call is TRBV10-3, the J call TRBJ2-1, with D perhaps matching TRBD1 or TRBD2 (5 bases each). Trimming pared 11 bases from V and 6 bases from J, leaving 14 bases between. Germline CDR1 reads ENHRY; CDR2 reads SYGVKD. The CDR3 length is 12 residues.

The chain combines TRBV20-1 with TRBJ1-4; D gene unclear. CDR1 DFQATT and CDR2 SNEGSKA come from the germline V gene (reference sequence). The CDR3 is made up of 12 amino acids. As DNA, the CDR3 is TGCAAGGTGGCTGGCATTAATGAAAAACTGTTTTTT. Protein sequence: CKVAGINEKLFF.

The J gene is TRBJ1-5, the V gene TRBV6-2 or TRBV6-3; D gene ambiguous. CDR3 length: 15 amino acids. The germline V and J ends were trimmed by 0 bases and 6 bases, with 12 bases remaining between them. Germline loops: CDR1 MNHEY, CDR2 SVGEGT. The CDR3 nucleotides read TGTGCCAGCAGTTACTCGATGGGGTCGTCTCAGCCCCAGCATTTT. Translated, it gives CASSYSMGSSQPQHF.